The clone carrying this TCR beta chain was seen a handful of times. Its antigen is undetermined. Germline CDR1 is SGHRS and CDR2 is YFSETQ. Trimming took 4 bases from V and 5 from J; bases not matched to a gene: 9. The CDR3 length is 17 residues. This record comes from a study of early T cells in non-severe SARS-CoV-2 infection. Whole-study context: Unpaired chains resulted from sequencing bulk RNA of unsorted whole blood.

Study-wide points: Anti-spike CD8 responses were favored in VDJdb matching, and private and CD4 specificities were missed.

Unique molecular identifiers tagged individual cDNA molecules. TCRdb redid the calling of the 5' RACE reads with MiXCR, one entry per CDR3 protein. The table lists approximately 60,000 distinct CDR3 sequences, around 12% of them singletons. The chain uses TRBV5-1 and TRBJ2-1; 13 nucleotides match TRBD2. Sequencing was carried out using whole blood. This TCR was recovered from an adult who was a healthcare worker with PCR-confirmed SARS-CoV-2 infection or an uninfected control (not recorded which). The CDR3 here is CASSGRRGLAGDNEQFF. The CDR3 nucleotides are TGCGCCAGCAGCGGGAGGAGAGGACTAGCGGGGGACAATGAGCAGTTCTTC.